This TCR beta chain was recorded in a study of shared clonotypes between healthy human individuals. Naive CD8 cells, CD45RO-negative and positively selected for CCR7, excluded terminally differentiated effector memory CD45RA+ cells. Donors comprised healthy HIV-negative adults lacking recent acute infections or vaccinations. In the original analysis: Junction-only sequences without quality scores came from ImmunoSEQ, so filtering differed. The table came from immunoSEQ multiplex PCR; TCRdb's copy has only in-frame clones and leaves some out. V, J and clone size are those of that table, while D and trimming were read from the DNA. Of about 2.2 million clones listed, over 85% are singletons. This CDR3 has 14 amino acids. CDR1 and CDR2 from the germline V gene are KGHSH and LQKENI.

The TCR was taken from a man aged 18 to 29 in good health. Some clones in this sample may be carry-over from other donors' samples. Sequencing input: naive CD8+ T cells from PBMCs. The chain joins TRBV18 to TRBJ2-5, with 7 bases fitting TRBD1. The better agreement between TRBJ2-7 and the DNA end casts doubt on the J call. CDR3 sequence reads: CASSSGGAIYEQYF. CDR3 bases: TGTGCCAGCTCCTCAGGGGGAGCCATCTACGAGCAGTACTTC.